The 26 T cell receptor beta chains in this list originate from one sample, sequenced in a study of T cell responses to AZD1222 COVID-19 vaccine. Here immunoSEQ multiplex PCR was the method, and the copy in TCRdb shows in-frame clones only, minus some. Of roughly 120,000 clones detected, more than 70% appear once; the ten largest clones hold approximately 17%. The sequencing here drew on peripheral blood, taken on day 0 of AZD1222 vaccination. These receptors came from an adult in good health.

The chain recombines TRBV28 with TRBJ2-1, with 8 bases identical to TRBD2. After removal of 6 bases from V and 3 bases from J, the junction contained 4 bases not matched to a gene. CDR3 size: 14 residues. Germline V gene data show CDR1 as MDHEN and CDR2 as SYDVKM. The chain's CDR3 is CASSGRGDYNEQFF. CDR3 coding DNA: TGTGCCAGCAGCGGGAGGGGAGACTACAATGAGCAGTTCTTC.

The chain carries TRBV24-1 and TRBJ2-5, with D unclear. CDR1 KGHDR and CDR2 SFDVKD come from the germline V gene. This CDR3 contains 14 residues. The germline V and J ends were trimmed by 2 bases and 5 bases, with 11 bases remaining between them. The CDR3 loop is CATSDSARWETQYF. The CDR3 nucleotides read TGTGCCACCAGTGATTCAGCTAGGTGGGAGACCCAGTACTTC.

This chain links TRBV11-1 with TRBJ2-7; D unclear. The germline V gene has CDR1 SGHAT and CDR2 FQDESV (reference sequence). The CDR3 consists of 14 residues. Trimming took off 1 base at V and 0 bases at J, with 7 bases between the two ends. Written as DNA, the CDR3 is TGTGCCAGCAGCTTAGGAATACGCTCCTACGAGCAGTACGTC. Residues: CASSLGIRSYEQYV.

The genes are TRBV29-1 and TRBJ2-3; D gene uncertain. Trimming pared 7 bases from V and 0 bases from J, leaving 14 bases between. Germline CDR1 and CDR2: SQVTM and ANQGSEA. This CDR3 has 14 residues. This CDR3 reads CSGHPLWSTDTQYF. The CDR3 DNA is TGCAGCGGCCACCCTTTATGGAGCACAGATACGCAGTATTTT.

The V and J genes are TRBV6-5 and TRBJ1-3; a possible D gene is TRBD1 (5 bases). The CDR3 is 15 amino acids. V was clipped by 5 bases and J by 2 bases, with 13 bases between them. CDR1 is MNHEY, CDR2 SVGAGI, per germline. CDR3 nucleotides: TGTGCCAGCAGTCTAAGCGGGACTGCTGGAAACACCATATATTTT. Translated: CASSLSGTAGNTIYF.

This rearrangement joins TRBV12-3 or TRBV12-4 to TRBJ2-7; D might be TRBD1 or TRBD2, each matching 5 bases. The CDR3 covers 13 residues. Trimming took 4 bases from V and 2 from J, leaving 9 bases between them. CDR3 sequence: CASSSGAPYEQYF. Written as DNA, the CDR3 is TGTGCCAGCAGTTCCGGGGCACCCTACGAGCAGTACTTC.

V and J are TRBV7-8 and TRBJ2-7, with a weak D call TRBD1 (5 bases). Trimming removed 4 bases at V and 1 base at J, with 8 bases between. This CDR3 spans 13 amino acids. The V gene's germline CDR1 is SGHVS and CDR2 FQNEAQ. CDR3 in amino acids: CASSSGMSYEQYF. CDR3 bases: TGTGCCAGCAGCTCAGGGATGTCCTACGAGCAGTACTTC.

Written as DNA, the CDR3 is TGTGCCAGCAGCTTATCCAGGGGACGCGCCGGGGAGCTGTTTTTT. The encoded protein is CASSLSRGRAGELFF. The chain is built from TRBV7-2 and TRBJ2-2; a weak D match, TRBD1 (6 bases). The ends were cut back, 2 bases at V and 6 bases at J, with 13 bases in the middle. Germline V gene sequence: CDR1 SGHTA, CDR2 FQGNSA. The CDR3 is made up of 15 amino acids.

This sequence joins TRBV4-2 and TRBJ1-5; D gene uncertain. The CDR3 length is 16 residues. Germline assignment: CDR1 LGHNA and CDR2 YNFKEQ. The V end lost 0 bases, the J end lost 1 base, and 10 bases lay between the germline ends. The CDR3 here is CASSQDGRSSNQPQHF. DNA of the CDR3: TGTGCCAGCAGCCAAGATGGCAGATCGAGCAATCAGCCCCAGCATTTT.

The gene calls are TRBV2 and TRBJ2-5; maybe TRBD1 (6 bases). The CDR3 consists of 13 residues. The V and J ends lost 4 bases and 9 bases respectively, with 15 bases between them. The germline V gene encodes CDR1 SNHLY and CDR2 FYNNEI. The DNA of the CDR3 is TGTGCCAGCAGTGGGAACAGGGTTAAGGCCCAGTACTTC. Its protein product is CASSGNRVKAQYF.

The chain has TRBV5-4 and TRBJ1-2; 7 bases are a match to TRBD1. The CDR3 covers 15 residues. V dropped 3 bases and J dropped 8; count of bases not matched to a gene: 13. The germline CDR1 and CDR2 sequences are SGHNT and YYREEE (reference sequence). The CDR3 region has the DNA TGTGCCAGCAGCTACGACAGGGTCGGAGTATTGGGCTACACCTTC. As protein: CASSYDRVGVLGYTF.

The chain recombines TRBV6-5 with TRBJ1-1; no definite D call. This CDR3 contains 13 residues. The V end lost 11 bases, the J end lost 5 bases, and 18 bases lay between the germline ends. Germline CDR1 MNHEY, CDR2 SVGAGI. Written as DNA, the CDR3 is TGTGCCGGGCAAGTGGATGCGAAAACTGAAGCTTTCTTT. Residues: CAGQVDAKTEAFF.

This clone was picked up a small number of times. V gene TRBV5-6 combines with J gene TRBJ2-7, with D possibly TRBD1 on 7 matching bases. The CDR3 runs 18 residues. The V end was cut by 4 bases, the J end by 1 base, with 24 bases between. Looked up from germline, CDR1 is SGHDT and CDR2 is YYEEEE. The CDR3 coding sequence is TGTGCCAGCAGCCCGACGACACAGACGACAGGGAGGTCCTACGAGCAGTACTTC. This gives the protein CASSPTTQTTGRSYEQYF.

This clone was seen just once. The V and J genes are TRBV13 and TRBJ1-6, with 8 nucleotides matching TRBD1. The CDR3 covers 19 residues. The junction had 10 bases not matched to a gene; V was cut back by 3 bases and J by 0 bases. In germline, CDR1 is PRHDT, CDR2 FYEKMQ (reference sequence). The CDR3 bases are TGTGCCAGCAGCTTGCGTCCGACAGGGGCAAGCTCCTATAATTCACCCCTCCACTTT. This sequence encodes CASSLRPTGASSYNSPLHF.

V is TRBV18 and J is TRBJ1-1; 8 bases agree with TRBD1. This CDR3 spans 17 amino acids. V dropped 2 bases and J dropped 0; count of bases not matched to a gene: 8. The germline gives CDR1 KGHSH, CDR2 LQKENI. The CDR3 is CASSPAGGSIVNTEAFF. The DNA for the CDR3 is TGTGCCAGCTCACCAGCAGGGGGCTCCATCGTGAACACTGAAGCTTTCTTT.

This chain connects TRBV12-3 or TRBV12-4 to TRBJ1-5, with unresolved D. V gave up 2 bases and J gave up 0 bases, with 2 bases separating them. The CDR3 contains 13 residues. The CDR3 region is CASSLYSNQPQHF. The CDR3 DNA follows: TGTGCCAGCAGTTTATATAGCAATCAGCCCCAGCATTTT.

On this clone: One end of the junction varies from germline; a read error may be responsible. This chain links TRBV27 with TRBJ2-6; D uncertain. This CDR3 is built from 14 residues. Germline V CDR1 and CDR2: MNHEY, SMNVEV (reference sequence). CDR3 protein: CASRFLSGANVLTF. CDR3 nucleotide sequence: TGTGCTAGCAGGTTTCTCTCTGGGGCCAACGTCCTGACTTTC.

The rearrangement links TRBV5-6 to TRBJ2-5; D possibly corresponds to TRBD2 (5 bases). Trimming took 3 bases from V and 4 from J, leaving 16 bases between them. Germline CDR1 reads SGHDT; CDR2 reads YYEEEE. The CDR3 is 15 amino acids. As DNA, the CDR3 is TGTGCCAGCAGCTCTACGGAGGTAGGCGGAGAGACCCAGTACTTC. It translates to CASSSTEVGGETQYF.

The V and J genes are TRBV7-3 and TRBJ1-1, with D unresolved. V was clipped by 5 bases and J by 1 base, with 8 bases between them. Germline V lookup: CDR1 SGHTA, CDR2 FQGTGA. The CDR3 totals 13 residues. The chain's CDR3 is CASSPTANTEAFF. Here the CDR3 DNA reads TGTGCCAGCAGCCCGACTGCGAACACTGAAGCTTTCTTT.

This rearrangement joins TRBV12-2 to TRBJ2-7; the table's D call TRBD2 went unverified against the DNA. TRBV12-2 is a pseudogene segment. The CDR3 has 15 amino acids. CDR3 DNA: TGTGCAAGTCGTCCCGGACTAGCGAAACCCTACGAGCAGTACGTC. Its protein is CASRPGLAKPYEQYV.

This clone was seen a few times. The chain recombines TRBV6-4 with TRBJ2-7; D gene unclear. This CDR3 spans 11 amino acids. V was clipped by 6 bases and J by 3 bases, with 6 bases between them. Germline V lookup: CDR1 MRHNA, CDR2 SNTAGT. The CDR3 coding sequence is TGTGCCAGCAGGAGGAACTACGAGCAGTACGTC. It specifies CASRRNYEQYV.

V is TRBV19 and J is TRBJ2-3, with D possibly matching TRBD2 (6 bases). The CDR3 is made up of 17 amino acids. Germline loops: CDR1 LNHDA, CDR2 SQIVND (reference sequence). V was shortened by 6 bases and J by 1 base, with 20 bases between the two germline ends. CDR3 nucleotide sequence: TGTGCCAGTAGCCCCCAGGGTGTCCAGCGGGGCACAGATACGCAGTATTTT. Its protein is CASSPQGVQRGTDTQYF.

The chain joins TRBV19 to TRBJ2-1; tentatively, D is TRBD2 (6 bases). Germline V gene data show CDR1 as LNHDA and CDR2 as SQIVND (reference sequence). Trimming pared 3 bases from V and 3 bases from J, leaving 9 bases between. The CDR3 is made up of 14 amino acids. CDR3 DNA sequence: TGTGCCAGTAGTATCGGGAGCGGCTACAATGAGCAGTTCTTC. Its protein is CASSIGSGYNEQFF.

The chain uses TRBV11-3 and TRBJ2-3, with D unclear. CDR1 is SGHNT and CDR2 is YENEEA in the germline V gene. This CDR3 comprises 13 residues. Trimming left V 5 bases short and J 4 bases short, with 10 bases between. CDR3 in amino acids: CASSPRLPDTQYF. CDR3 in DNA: TGTGCCAGCAGCCCGAGGTTGCCAGATACGCAGTATTTT.

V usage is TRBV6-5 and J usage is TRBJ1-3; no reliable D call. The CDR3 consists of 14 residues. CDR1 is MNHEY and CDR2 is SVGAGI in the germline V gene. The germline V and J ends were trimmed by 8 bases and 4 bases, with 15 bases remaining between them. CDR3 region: CASYTGLAGNTIYF. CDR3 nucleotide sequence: TGTGCCAGCTATACGGGGTTAGCGGGAAACACCATATATTTT.

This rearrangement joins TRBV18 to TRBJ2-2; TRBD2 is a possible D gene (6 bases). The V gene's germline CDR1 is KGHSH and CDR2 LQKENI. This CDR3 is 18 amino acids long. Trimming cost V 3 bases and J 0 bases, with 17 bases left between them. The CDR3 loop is CASSPMSLAGSNTGELFF. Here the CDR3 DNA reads TGTGCCAGCTCACCGATGTCGCTCGCGGGGTCGAACACCGGGGAGCTGTTTTTT.